This T cell receptor (beta chain) was identified in a study of T cells in Graves' hyperthyroidism and ophthalmopathy. After removal of 2 bases from V and 6 bases from J, the junction contained 4 bases not matched to a gene. Germline CDR1 is ENHRY and CDR2 is SYGVKD. This CDR3 comprises 14 residues. RNA transcripts served as the template for amplifying TCR beta CDR3 regions. HTBI primers were employed in a first-round RT-PCR of the TCR CDR3. TCRdb re-called the multiplex PCR reads with MiXCR, one entry per CDR3 protein. The data show around 540,000 distinct CDR3 sequences, roughly 46% seen once. Study-level findings and limits: It was a median 6.5 months before onset that the model predicted ophthalmopathy.

On this clonotype itself: Its antigen is not identified.

Uncontrolled infections, other autoimmune diseases, pregnancy or lactation led to exclusion of patients. Diagnostic decisions used clinical symptoms, serum thyroxine and TRAb, thyroid ultrasound and orbital computed tomography. The sample taken for sequencing was peripheral blood or thyroid tissue (not recorded which). The receptor comes from a young woman with Graves' hyperthyroidism. The chain couples TRBV10-3 to TRBJ1-2; 9 nucleotides line up with TRBD1. Here the CDR3 DNA reads TGTGCCATCAGTGAGGGGACAGGGCGGAATGGCTACACCTTC. This translates into CAISEGTGRNGYTF.